This entry features one T cell receptor beta chain sequence. It lacks a known antigen. Base-call qualities are not available, and no considerably larger clone is one nucleotide away. Trimming removed 0 bases from V and 5 bases from J; the gene matches leave 3 bases unexplained. Taken from cysteine to phenylalanine, the CDR3 has 16 residues. This entry keeps only the CDR3 DNA: 48 bases, framed from base 1. The germline V gene specifies MRHNA as CDR1 and SNTAGT as CDR2. This specimen belongs to a study of blood T cell repertoires in COVID-19 (dated by TCRdb to 2019 to 2021). Study-level background: Samples covering the acute and convalescent phases of COVID-19 were provided by collaborators in the United States, Italy and Spain. Where available, HLA class I and class II types were taken from metadata supplied by the sample provider and were not determined by assay-based typing. A de-identified subject ID, COVID-19 status, age in years and sex were almost always included in the sample metadata. Subjects who had been exposed to COVID-19, were actively infected with it, or had recovered from it provided the deeply sampled blood TCRbeta repertoires that made up the dataset. Samples were obtained from the ongoing ImmuneRACE study (first 160 participants) and from approximately 1,200 subjects provided by 6 global collaborators. The prospective study material was composed of cDNA or gDNA derived from T cells, B-cell-depleted T cells, or PBMCs. The repertoires were released in a freely available public database intended as a resource for research on the immune response to SARS-CoV-2.

The study at large found these results: The quantity of clinical and demographic metadata differed by source and by participant and was supplied without curation.

Samples from volunteer blood donors who had recovered from COVID-19 were contributed by a second Seattle source. The collaborating institutions used their own protocols to collect whole blood in K2EDTA tubes. For TCRbeta analysis, collaborator samples were shipped as frozen whole blood, as isolated PBMCs, or as DNA extracted from either sample type. The immunoSEQ Assay, a bias-controlled multiplex PCR, was used to amplify TCRbeta CDR3 regions from genomic DNA. Under the source paper's analysis protocol: Nucleated cell counts per sample were estimated from amplification of reference gene primers within the assay. To quantify the absolute abundance of each unique TCRbeta CDR3 rearrangement, sequence reads were collapsed and filtered. For each sample, productive Simpson clonality was calculated as the square root of Simpson's diversity index across productive rearrangements. This is the immuneACCESS table as TCRdb keeps it, with only in-frame sequences that have V and J called. A part of the clones is gone; compared with another copy, unresolved V genes explain less than half, and the rest is unexplained. V, J and clone size reflect that table, while D and trimming were determined from the DNA. For this sample there are about 170,000 clones; roughly 88% appear just once. The ten largest clones capture 1% to 1.5% of the sample.

Recombination linked TRBV6-4 to TRBJ2-2; TRBD1 matches 10 bases in the middle. The specimen was peripheral blood. This TCR was recovered from a man aged 55 to 70 who had recovered from COVID-19. The CDR3 loop reads CASSDSRTGGTGELFF. The DNA reads as follows: TGTGCCAGCAGTGACTCGAGGACAGGGGGAACCGGGGAGCTGTTTTTT.